Listed here are 11 T cell receptor beta chains from one sample, sequenced in a study of radiation and T cells in renal cell carcinoma. The treatment here: treatment-naive control, cytoreductive nephrectomy. Profiled with immunoSEQ multiplex PCR; TCRdb holds only in-frame clones, not every one. The table has around 22,000 clones, about three fifths seen once; the top ten hold 20% to 25%. Here the sequenced sample was tumor tissue, taken from a patient whose treatment was nephrectomy without radiotherapy. These receptor sequences come from a middle-aged man with renal cell carcinoma.

Only a few counts were recorded for this clone. V usage is TRBV2 and J usage is TRBJ1-6; D might be TRBD1 (5 bases). CDR3 length: 16 residues. The V end lost 4 bases, the J end lost 12 bases, and 22 bases lay between the germline ends. The germline CDR1 and CDR2 sequences are SNHLY and FYNNEI. The CDR3 loop is CASSALGTLTSLPLHF. The CDR3 DNA reads as TGTGCCAGCAGTGCTTTAGGGACGCTCACTTCGTTACCCCTCCACTTT.

This clone has just a few counts. The V call is TRBV28, the J call TRBJ2-7, with 8 bases fitting TRBD1. The CDR3 covers 14 residues. V was clipped by 8 bases and J by 3 bases; unmatched bases: 9. The germline gives CDR1 MDHEN, CDR2 SYDVKM. The chain's CDR3 is CASAQGGLFYEQYV. The CDR3 DNA is TGTGCCAGCGCACAGGGGGGTTTATTCTACGAGCAGTACGTC.

In its sample, this clone was seen a few times. The chain carries TRBV18 and TRBJ1-3; TRBD1 aligns across 8 bases. The germline V gene has CDR1 KGHSH and CDR2 LQKENI. V was pared by 2 bases and J by 3 bases, with 9 bases of the junction left unmatched. The CDR3 has 17 amino acids. CDR3 protein: CASSPYRDRPLGNTIYF. The CDR3 nucleotides read TGTGCCAGCTCACCATACCGGGACAGGCCTCTTGGAAACACCATATATTTT.

The chain is built from TRBV7-2 and TRBJ2-7; no reliable D call. V was cut by 1 base and J by 7 bases, with 14 bases left in between. The CDR3 has 14 amino acids. Germline lookup yields CDR1 SGHTA and CDR2 FQGNSA. In DNA form, the CDR3 reads TGTGCCAGCAGCTTAGTTCTCGGCTTGGGGGAGCAGTACTTC. Residues: CASSLVLGLGEQYF.

A few counts support this clone. V gene TRBV7-2 combines with J gene TRBJ2-1, with D tentatively TRBD1 (6 bases). CDR1 and CDR2 from the germline V gene are SGHTA and FQGNSA. CDR3 size: 14 residues. The V end was cut by 2 bases, the J end by 2 bases, with 7 bases between. CDR3 protein: CASSLQGTYNEQFF. The CDR3 coding sequence is TGTGCCAGCAGCTTACAGGGGACCTACAATGAGCAGTTCTTC.

This clone has a handful of counts. This sequence joins TRBV27 and TRBJ2-5, with TRBD2 identical over 13 bases. CDR3 length: 13 amino acids. Germline V gene lookup returns CDR1 MNHEY and CDR2 SMNVEV (reference sequence). After removal of 11 bases from V and 4 bases from J, the junction contained 4 bases not matched to a gene. CDR3 nucleotide sequence: TGTGCCTCCCGACTAGCGGGGGGAGAGACCCAGTACTTC. Protein: CASRLAGGETQYF.

The CDR3: CSVEDGGSGANVLTF. As DNA, the CDR3 is TGCAGCGTTGAAGATGGGGGCTCTGGGGCCAACGTCCTGACTTTC. The V call is TRBV29-1, the J call TRBJ2-6; D is possibly TRBD1 or TRBD2 (5 bases each). The germline CDR1 and CDR2 sequences are SQVTM and ANQGSEA. The CDR3 totals 15 residues. The V gene lost 0 bases and the J gene lost 0 bases, with 6 bases spanning the gap.

Here the CDR3 reads CASSEGRGQPQHF. The CDR3 DNA follows: TGCGCCAGCAGTGAGGGCAGGGGCCAGCCCCAGCATTTT. The genes are TRBV10-2 and TRBJ1-5; possibly TRBD1 for D (6 bases). V was clipped by 2 bases and J by 7 bases, with 9 bases between them. This CDR3 has 13 residues. CDR1 is WSHSY and CDR2 is SAAADI in the germline V gene.

V usage is TRBV18 and J usage is TRBJ2-2; 7 bases match TRBD2. The CDR3 is 18 amino acids. V was pared by 0 bases and J by 3 bases, with 10 bases of the junction left unmatched. The germline V gene has CDR1 KGHSH and CDR2 LQKENI. The CDR3 here is CASSPPRQSGDYTGELFF. CDR3 nucleotides: TGTGCCAGCTCACCACCGAGGCAAAGCGGGGACTACACCGGGGAGCTGTTTTTT. Full variable domain (remainder filled in from reference TRBV18 and TRBJ2-2): NAGVMQNPRHLVRRRGQEARLRCSPMKGHSHVYWYRQLPEEGLKFMVYLQKENIIDESGMPKERFSAEFPKEGPSILRIQQVVRGDSAAYFCASSPPRQSGDYTGELFFGEGSRLTVL.

This clone showed up just a few times. This chain connects TRBV7-9 to TRBJ2-7; possibly TRBD2 for D (6 bases). Trimming left V 4 bases short and J 5 bases short, with 18 bases between. The V gene's germline CDR1 is SEHNR and CDR2 FQNEAQ (reference sequence). The CDR3 has 15 residues. DNA of the CDR3: TGTGCCAGCAGCTCCGCCTGGGACGGCGGGGACGAGCAGTACTTC. Translation gives CASSSAWDGGDEQYF.

This clone was recorded a few times. The chain recombines TRBV7-9 with TRBJ2-1; TRBD1 matches 8 bases. The CDR3 is made up of 14 amino acids. Trimming removed 1 base from V and 8 bases from J; junction bases left unmatched: 4. Germline CDR1 SEHNR, CDR2 FQNEAQ (reference sequence). CDR3 in amino acids: CASSLVETGDEQFF. CDR3 coding DNA: TGTGCCAGCAGCTTAGTCGAGACAGGGGATGAGCAGTTCTTC.